This T cell receptor beta chain was observed in a study of blood T cell repertoires in COVID-19. Source study methods: By means of reference gene primer amplification, nucleated cell counts were estimated. The method was immunoSEQ multiplex PCR; TCRdb's version includes in-frame clones alone and lacks a portion of them. That table is the source of V, J and clone size, and D and trimming were worked out from the DNA. The sample records 110,000 to 150,000 clones, 80% to 90% being singletons. Trimming at V came to 3 bases and at J to 6 bases, leaving 4 bases not matched to a gene. This CDR3 comprises 14 residues. CDR1 and CDR2 from the germline V gene are LGHDT and YNNKEL (reference sequence). In the case of this clone: Other DNA sequences from this sample encode an identical CDR3 as well.

This TCR derives from a man aged 55 to 70 with active or convalescent COVID-19. Sequenced: peripheral blood. The V call is TRBV3-1 (or the pseudogene TRBV3-2), the J call TRBJ2-7, with 11 bases aligning to TRBD2. The CDR3 nucleotides read TGTGCCAGCAGCCACGGACTAGCGGGTGCCGAGCAGTACTTC. Its translation: CASSHGLAGAEQYF.